This TCR beta chain was captured by sequencing in a study of blood T cell repertoires in COVID-19. Original processing notes: Estimation of nucleated cell counts relied on the amplification of reference gene primers. Here immunoSEQ multiplex PCR was the method, and the copy in TCRdb shows in-frame clones only, minus some. D and trimming come from the DNA, and the V and J calls and clone size come from that table. This sample yields about 200,000 clones, of which over 75% are seen a single time; about 4.5% belongs to the top ten. The sequenced sample was peripheral blood. The clonotype was recovered from a man in his fifties with acute or convalescent COVID-19.

The CDR3 sequence is CASSQVQFNSPLHF. The DNA for the CDR3 is TGTGCCAGCAGCCAAGTCCAGTTTAATTCACCCCTCCACTTT. The chain uses TRBV16 and TRBJ1-6; D remains ambiguous. Trimming removed 2 bases at V and 6 bases at J, with 8 bases between. The CDR3 extends over 14 amino acids. Germline lookup yields CDR1 KGHSY and CDR2 FQNENV.